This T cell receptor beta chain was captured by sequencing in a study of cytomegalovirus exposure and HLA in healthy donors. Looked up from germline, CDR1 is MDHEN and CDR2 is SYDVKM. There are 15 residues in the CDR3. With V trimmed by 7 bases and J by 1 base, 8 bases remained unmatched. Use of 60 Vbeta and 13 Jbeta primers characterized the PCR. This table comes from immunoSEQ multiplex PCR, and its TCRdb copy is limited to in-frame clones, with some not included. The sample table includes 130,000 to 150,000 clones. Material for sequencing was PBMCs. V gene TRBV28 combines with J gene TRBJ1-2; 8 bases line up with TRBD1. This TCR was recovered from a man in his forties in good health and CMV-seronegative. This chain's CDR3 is CASTRTGPNNYGYTF. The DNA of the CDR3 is TGTGCCAGCACCAGGACAGGGCCGAATAACTATGGCTACACCTTC.